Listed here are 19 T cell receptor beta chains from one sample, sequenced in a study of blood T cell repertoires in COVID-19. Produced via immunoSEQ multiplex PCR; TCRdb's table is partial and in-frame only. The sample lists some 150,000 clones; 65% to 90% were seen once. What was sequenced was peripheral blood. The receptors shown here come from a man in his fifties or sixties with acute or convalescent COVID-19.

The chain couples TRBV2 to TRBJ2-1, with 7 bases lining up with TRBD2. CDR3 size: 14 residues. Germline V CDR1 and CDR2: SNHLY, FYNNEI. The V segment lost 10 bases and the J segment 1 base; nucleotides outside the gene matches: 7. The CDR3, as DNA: TGTGCCACCTCCCTAGCGGCGTCCTACAATGAGCAGTTCTTC. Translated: CATSLAASYNEQFF.

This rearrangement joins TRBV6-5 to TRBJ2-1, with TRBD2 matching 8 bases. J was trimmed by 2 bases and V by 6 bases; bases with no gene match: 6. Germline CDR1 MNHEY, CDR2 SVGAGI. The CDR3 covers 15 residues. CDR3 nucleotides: TGTGCCAGCAGAGAGACTAGCGCTCCCTACAATGAGCAGTTCTTC. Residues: CASRETSAPYNEQFF.

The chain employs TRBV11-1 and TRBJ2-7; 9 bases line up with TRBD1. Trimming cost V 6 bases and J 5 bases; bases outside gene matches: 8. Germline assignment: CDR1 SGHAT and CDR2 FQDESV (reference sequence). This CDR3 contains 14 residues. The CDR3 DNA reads TGTGCCAGCAGTGGGGACAGGGAGAGGGACGAGCAGTACTTC. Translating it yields CASSGDRERDEQYF.

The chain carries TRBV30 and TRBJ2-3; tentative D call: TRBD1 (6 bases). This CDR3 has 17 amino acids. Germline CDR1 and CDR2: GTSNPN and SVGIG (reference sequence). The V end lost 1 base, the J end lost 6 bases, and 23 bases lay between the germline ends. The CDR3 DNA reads TGTGCCTGGAGTGCTTTGGACAGAAGTGGTGGATTTGATACGCAGTATTTT. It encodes CAWSALDRSGGFDTQYF.

CDR3: CASSPQGSNGYGYTF. CDR3 bases: TGTGCCAGCAGTCCACAGGGGTCGAATGGGTATGGCTACACCTTC. The chain is built from TRBV2 and TRBJ1-2; TRBD1 agrees at 7 bases. Germline-derived CDR1 and CDR2 are SNHLY and FYNNEI. The V segment lost 5 bases and the J segment 5 bases; nucleotides outside the gene matches: 11. This CDR3 is 15 amino acids long. The whole variable domain, filled in from reference TRBV2 and TRBJ1-2, reads EPEVTQTPSHQVTQMGQEVILRCVPISNHLYFYWYRQILGQKVEFLVSFYNNEISEKSEIFDDQFSVERPDGSNFTLKIRSTKLEDSAMYFCASSPQGSNGYGYTFGSGTRLTVV.

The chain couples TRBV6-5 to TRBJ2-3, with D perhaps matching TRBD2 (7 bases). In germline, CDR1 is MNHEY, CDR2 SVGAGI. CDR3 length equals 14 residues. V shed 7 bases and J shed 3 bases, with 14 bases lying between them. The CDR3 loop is CASMRGGRTDTQYF. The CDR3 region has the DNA TGTGCCAGCATGAGGGGGGGTAGGACAGATACGCAGTATTTT.

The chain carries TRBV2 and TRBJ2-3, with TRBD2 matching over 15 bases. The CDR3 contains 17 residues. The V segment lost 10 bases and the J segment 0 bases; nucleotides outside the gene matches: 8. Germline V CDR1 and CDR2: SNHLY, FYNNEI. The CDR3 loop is CAKAGTSGGTSTDTQYF. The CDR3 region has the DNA TGTGCCAAAGCCGGGACTAGCGGGGGGACTAGCACAGATACGCAGTATTTT.

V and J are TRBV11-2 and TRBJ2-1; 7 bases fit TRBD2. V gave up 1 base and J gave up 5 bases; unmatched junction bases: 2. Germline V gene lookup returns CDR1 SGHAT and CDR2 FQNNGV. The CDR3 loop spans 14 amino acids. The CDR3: CASSLGLADNEQFF. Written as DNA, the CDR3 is TGTGCCAGCAGCTTAGGGCTAGCGGACAATGAGCAGTTCTTC.

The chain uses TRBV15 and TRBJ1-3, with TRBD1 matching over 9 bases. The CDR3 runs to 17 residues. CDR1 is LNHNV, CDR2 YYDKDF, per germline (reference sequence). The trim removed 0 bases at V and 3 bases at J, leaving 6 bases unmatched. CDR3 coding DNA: TGTGCCACCAGCAGAGATCCGGGGACAGGGAATGGAAACACCATATATTTT. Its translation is CATSRDPGTGNGNTIYF.

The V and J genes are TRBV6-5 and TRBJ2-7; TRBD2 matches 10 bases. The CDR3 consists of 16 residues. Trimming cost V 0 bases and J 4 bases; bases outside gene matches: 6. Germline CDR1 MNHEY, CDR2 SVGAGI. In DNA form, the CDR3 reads TGTGCCAGCAGTTACTCACTAGCGGGGAGAGTTTACGAGCAGTACTTC. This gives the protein CASSYSLAGRVYEQYF.

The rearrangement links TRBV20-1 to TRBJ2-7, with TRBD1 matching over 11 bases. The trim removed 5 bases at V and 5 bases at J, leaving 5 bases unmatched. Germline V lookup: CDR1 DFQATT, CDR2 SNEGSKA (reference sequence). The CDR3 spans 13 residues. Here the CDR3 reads CSARGQGANEQYF. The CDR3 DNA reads TGCAGTGCTCGTGGACAGGGGGCGAACGAGCAGTACTTC.

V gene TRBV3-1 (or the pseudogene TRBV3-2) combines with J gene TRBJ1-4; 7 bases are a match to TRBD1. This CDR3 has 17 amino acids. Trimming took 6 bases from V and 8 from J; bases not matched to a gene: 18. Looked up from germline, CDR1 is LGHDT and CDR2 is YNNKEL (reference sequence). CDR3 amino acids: CASRKQGLTGFGEKLFF. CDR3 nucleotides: TGTGCCAGCAGAAAACAGGGGCTCACTGGGTTTGGGGAAAAACTGTTTTTT.

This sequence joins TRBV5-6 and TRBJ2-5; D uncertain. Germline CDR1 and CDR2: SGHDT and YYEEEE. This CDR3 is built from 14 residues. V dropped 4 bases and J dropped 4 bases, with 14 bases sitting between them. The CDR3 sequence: CASSTPGQRETQYF. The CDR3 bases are TGTGCCAGCAGCACCCCCGGCCAGCGAGAGACCCAGTACTTC.

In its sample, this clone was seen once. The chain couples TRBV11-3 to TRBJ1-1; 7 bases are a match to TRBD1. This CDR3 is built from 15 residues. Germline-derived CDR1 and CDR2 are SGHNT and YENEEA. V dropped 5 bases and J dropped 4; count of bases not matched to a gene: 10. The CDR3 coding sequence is TGTGCCAGCAGCCGAAGGGCCGACAGGGCCACTGAAGCTTTCTTT. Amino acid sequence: CASSRRADRATEAFF.

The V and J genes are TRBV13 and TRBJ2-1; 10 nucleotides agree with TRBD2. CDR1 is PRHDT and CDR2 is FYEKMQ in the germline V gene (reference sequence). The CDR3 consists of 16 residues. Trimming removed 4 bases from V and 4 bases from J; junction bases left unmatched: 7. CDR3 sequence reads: CASSYPSGRGYNEQFF. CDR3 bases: TGTGCCAGCAGCTATCCGAGCGGGAGGGGGTACAATGAGCAGTTCTTC. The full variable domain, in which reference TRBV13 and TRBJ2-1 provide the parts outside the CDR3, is AAGVIQSPRHLIKEKRETATLKCYPIPRHDTVYWYQQGPGQDPQFLISFYEKMQSDKGSIPDRFSAQQFSDYHSELNMSSLELGDSALYFCASSYPSGRGYNEQFFGPGTRLTVL.

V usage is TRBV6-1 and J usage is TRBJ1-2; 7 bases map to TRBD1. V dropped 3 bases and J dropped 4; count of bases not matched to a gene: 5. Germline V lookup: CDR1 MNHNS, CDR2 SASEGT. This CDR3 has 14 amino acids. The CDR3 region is CASSENRGGYGYTF. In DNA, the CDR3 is TGTGCCAGCAGTGAGAACAGGGGTGGCTATGGCTACACCTTC.

CDR3: CASSDAPAYEQYF. The CDR3 DNA follows: TGTGCCAGCAGTGATGCACCAGCCTACGAGCAGTACTTC. This chain joins TRBV6-1 and TRBJ2-7, with D hard to call. V gave up 3 bases and J gave up 2 bases, with 8 bases separating them. This CDR3 contains 13 residues. In germline, CDR1 is MNHNS, CDR2 SASEGT.

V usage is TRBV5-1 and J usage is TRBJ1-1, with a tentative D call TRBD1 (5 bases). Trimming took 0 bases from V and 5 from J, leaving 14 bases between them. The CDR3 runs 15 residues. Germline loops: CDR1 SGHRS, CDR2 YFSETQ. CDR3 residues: CASSLGGVKGTEAFF. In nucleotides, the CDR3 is TGCGCCAGCAGCTTGGGCGGGGTGAAGGGGACTGAAGCTTTCTTT.

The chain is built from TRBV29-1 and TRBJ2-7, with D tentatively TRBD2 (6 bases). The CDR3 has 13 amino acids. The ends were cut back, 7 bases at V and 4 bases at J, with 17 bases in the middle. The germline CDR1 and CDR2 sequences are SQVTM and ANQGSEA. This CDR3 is CSAGGRIGYEQYF. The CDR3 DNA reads TGCAGCGCCGGGGGACGGATCGGGTACGAGCAGTACTTC.